The rows below give T cell receptor beta chains drawn from one sample of a study of CD8 T cells in Susac syndrome. MiXCR, run by TCRdb on the immunoSEQ multiplex PCR reads, gives a single entry per CDR3 protein. This sample has approximately 170,000 distinct CDR3 sequences, with 90% to 95% found just once. The material sequenced was CD4+ T cells from PBMCs. The receptors derive from a human donor in good health. Each CDR3 is given with its conserved first and last residue. D genes are given only for firm matches. Clone size is shown for a subset of rows, as once, few, many or a class of expanded clone.

v_gene	abundance	j_gene	d_gene	CDR3aa	CDR3nt
TRBV19	NA	TRBJ2-4	NA	CASSQQGEENIQYF	TGTGCCAGTAGTCAGCAGGGGGAGGAGAACATTCAGTACTTC
TRBV7-7	NA	TRBJ1-5	NA	CASSLGVRGGNQPQHF	TGTGCTAGCAGCTTAGGGGTCCGGGGAGGCAATCAGCCCCAGCATTTT
TRBV4-3	NA	TRBJ2-3	NA	CASSQEGGPSTDTQYF	TGCGCCAGCAGCCAGGAAGGGGGGCCCAGCACAGATACGCAGTATTTT
TRBV20-1	NA	TRBJ1-4	NA	CSARATGDYEKLFF	TGCAGTGCTAGAGCGACCGGTGATTATGAAAAACTGTTTTTT
TRBV12-3/TRBV12-4	once	TRBJ1-2	NA	CASSLGDPTVGNGYTF	TGTGCCAGCAGTTTAGGGGACCCGACAGTCGGCAATGGCTACACCTTC
TRBV12-3/TRBV12-4	once	TRBJ2-1	NA	CASSSPDRYNEQFF	TGTGCCAGCAGTTCTCCGGACAGATACAATGAGCAGTTCTTC
TRBV27	NA	TRBJ1-2	TRBD1	CASSPWDRLGYGYTF	TGTGCCAGCAGTCCATGGGACAGGCTCGGCTATGGCTACACCTTC
TRBV20-1	NA	TRBJ1-6	NA	CSARVGGQLGGNSPLHF	TGCAGTGCTAGAGTTGGAGGACAGTTGGGGGGTAATTCACCCCTCCACTTT
TRBV5-4	NA	TRBJ2-1	TRBD1	CASSSRDRGYNEQFF	TGTGCCAGCAGTTCTCGGGACAGGGGCTACAATGAGCAGTTCTTC
TRBV7-2	NA	TRBJ2-7	TRBD1	CASSGAGTGYYEQYF	TGTGCCAGCAGCGGGGCCGGGACAGGGTACTACGAGCAGTACTTC
TRBV2	NA	TRBJ2-5	TRBD2	CASGGDGPTQYF	TGTGCCAGCGGGGGGGACGGTCCAACCCAGTACTTC
TRBV4-1	NA	TRBJ2-1	NA	CASSPGTVYNEQFF	TGCGCCAGCAGCCCGGGGACGGTCTACAATGAGCAGTTCTTC
TRBV2	NA	TRBJ2-6	NA	CAGQFPGANVLTF	TGTGCCGGGCAATTCCCTGGGGCCAACGTCCTGACTTTC
TRBV5-1	NA	TRBJ2-5	NA	CASSLGQFQETQYF	TGCGCCAGCAGCTTGGGACAGTTTCAAGAGACCCAGTACTTC
TRBV6-6	NA	TRBJ2-2	NA	CASSYSYTANTGELFF	TGTGCCAGCAGTTACTCGTATACTGCGAACACCGGGGAGCTGTTTTTT
TRBV25-1	once	TRBJ2-3	NA	CASSEWGAGTDTQYF	TGTGCCAGCAGTGAATGGGGCGCCGGCACAGATACGCAGTATTTT
TRBV20-1	NA	TRBJ1-1	NA	CSARRSSNTEAFF	TGCAGTGCTAGACGAAGCTCGAACACTGAAGCTTTCTTT
TRBV7-9	NA	TRBJ2-3	NA	CASSLPLGTQYF	TGTGCCAGCAGCTTACCTCTGGGTACGCAGTATTTT
TRBV6-2/TRBV6-3	once	TRBJ2-7	TRBD1	CASSSKLGTVTYEQYF	TGTGCCAGCAGTTCGAAGTTAGGGACAGTCACCTACGAGCAGTACTTC
TRBV29-1	few	TRBJ2-7	TRBD1	CSVGTGDEQYF	TGCAGCGTCGGAACAGGGGACGAGCAGTACTTC
TRBV3-1	NA	TRBJ1-5	NA	CASSPRPGGNQPQHF	TGTGCCAGCAGCCCCCGGCCCGGCGGCAATCAGCCCCAGCATTTT
TRBV5-6	NA	TRBJ2-3	NA	CASSHISSTDTQYF	TGTGCCAGCAGCCACATTTCTAGCACAGATACGCAGTATTTT
TRBV5-1	NA	TRBJ1-5	NA	CASSLGGAAGDQPQHF	TGCGCCAGCAGCTTGGGAGGCGCGGCCGGGGATCAGCCCCAGCATTTT
TRBV18	NA	TRBJ2-7	TRBD1	CASSDRARSEQYF	TGTGCCAGCTCCGACAGGGCTAGATCCGAGCAGTACTTC
TRBV6-6	NA	TRBJ2-7	NA	CASSYRSVAVREQYF	TGTGCCAGCAGTTACCGGTCAGTCGCAGTGCGCGAGCAGTACTTC
TRBV9	NA	TRBJ2-1	TRBD1	CASSVAGTGNNEQFF	TGTGCCAGCAGCGTAGCCGGGACAGGGAACAATGAGCAGTTCTTC
TRBV29-1	NA	TRBJ2-3	TRBD2	CSVEVTAGGKDTQYF	TGCAGCGTTGAAGTAACAGCGGGAGGTAAAGATACGCAGTATTTT
TRBV2	NA	TRBJ1-4	NA	CASETGANEKLFF	TGTGCCAGCGAGACGGGAGCTAATGAAAAACTGTTTTTT
TRBV20-1	NA	TRBJ2-2	TRBD2	CSARDLKAGGRNTGELFF	TGCAGTGCTAGAGATCTTAAGGCGGGCGGGAGGAACACCGGGGAGCTGTTTTTT
TRBV5-1	once	TRBJ2-5	TRBD1	CASSLALQGAPYKETQYF	TGCGCCAGCAGCTTGGCACTCCAGGGGGCGCCTTACAAAGAGACCCAGTACTTC
TRBV5-6	NA	TRBJ1-1	NA	CASSPALGRVPEAFF	TGTGCCAGCAGCCCGGCGTTAGGGCGTGTGCCTGAAGCTTTCTTT
TRBV28	few	TRBJ2-7	NA	CASSPGERYEQYF	TGTGCCAGCAGCCCCGGGGAACGCTACGAGCAGTACTTC
TRBV20-1	NA	TRBJ2-5	TRBD2	CSARDKSGRETQYF	TGCAGTGCTAGAGATAAGAGCGGGAGGGAGACCCAGTACTTC
TRBV6-2/TRBV6-3	NA	TRBJ2-7	NA	CASSPHPSYEQYF	TGTGCCAGCAGCCCCCATCCCTCCTACGAGCAGTACTTC
TRBV27	NA	TRBJ2-7	NA	CASSLVRGSSYEQYF	TGTGCCAGCAGTTTAGTCAGGGGATCCTCCTACGAGCAGTACTTC
TRBV29-1	NA	TRBJ1-1	NA	CSVEGTEQGTEAFF	TGCAGCGTTGAAGGAACAGAACAGGGTACTGAAGCTTTCTTT
TRBV28	NA	TRBJ2-7	TRBD1	CASSTAGQGVTYEQYF	TGTGCCAGCAGTACCGCGGGACAGGGGGTAACCTACGAGCAGTACTTC
TRBV4-2	NA	TRBJ2-2	TRBD2	CASSGLAGEGTGELFF	TGTGCCAGCAGCGGACTAGCGGGAGAGGGCACCGGGGAGCTGTTTTTT
TRBV18	NA	TRBJ1-6	NA	CASSPRIQSPLHF	TGTGCCAGCTCACCGCGGATACAGTCACCCCTCCACTTT
TRBV6-1	once	TRBJ2-7	NA	CASLGGATADEQYF	TGTGCCAGCTTGGGTGGGGCAACGGCGGACGAGCAGTACTTC
TRBV24-1	few	TRBJ2-1	NA	CATSAGTAPYNEQFF	TGTGCCACCAGCGCCGGGACCGCCCCCTACAATGAGCAGTTCTTC
TRBV24-1	NA	TRBJ2-1	NA	CATSEPNSYNEQFF	TGTGCCACCAGTGAACCAAACTCCTACAATGAGCAGTTCTTC
TRBV28	NA	TRBJ1-2	NA	CASRTRVAPYGYTF	TGTGCCAGCAGAACCCGGGTGGCGCCCTATGGCTACACCTTC
TRBV18	NA	TRBJ2-1	NA	CASSPQRDEQFF	TGTGCCAGCTCACCACAGCGGGATGAGCAGTTCTTC
TRBV20-1	NA	TRBJ1-2	NA	CSARGGTGRRGYTF	TGCAGTGCTAGAGGGGGCACAGGACGTCGAGGCTACACCTTC
TRBV18	NA	TRBJ1-2	NA	CASSPRAEGYTF	TGTGCCAGCTCACCAAGGGCAGAGGGCTACACCTTC
TRBV7-9	NA	TRBJ2-3	NA	CASGQRGRSDTQYF	TGTGCCAGCGGGCAGAGGGGTCGTAGTGATACGCAGTATTTT
TRBV2	NA	TRBJ2-3	NA	CASSDSMLIPQYF	TGTGCCAGCAGTGACAGTATGCTCATCCCGCAGTATTTT